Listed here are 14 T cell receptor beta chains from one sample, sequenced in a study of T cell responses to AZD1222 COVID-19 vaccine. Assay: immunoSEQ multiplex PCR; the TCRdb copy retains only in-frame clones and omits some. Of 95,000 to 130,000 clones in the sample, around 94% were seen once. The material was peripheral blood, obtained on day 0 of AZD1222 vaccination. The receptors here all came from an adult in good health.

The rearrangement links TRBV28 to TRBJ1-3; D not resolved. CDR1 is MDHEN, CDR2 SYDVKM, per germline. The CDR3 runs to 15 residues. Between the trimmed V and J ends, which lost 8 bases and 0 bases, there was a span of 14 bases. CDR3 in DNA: TGTGCCAGCCTAGCGGCCCTTAACTCTGGAAACACCATATATTTT. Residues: CASLAALNSGNTIYF.

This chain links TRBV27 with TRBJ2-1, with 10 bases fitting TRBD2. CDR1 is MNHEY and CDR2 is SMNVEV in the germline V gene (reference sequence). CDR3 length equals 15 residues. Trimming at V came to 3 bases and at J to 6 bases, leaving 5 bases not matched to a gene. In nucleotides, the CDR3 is TGTGCCAGCAGTTTCCTTCCTAGCGGGAGCAATGAGCAGTTCTTC. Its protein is CASSFLPSGSNEQFF.

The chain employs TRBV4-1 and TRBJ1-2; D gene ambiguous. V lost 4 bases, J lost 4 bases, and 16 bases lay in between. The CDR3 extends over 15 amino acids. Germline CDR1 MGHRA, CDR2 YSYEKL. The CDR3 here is CASSPVGGGTYGYTF. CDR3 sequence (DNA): TGCGCCAGCAGCCCGGTAGGAGGAGGCACCTATGGCTACACCTTC.

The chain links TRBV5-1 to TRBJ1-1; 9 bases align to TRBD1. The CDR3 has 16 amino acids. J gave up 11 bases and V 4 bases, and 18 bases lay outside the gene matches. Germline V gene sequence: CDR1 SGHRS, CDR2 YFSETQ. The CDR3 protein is CASSQGPGQGWFDAFF. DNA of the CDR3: TGCGCCAGCAGCCAAGGTCCCGGACAGGGGTGGTTCGATGCTTTCTTT.

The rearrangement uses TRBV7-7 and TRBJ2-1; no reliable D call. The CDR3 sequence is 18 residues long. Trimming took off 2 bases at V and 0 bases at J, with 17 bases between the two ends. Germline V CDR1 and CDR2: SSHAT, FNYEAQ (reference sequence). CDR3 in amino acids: CASSLTLGLADSYNEQFF. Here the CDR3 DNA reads TGTGCCAGCAGCTTAACCCTCGGATTAGCAGACTCCTACAATGAGCAGTTCTTC.

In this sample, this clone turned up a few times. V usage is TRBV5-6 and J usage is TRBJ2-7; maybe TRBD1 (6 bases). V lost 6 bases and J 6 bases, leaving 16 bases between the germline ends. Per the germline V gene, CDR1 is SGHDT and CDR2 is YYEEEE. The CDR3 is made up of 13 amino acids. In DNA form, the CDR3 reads TGTGCCAGCACCAGAGTGGGGGCGCCCGAGCAGTACTTC. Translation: CASTRVGAPEQYF. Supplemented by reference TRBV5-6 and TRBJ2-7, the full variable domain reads DAGVTQSPTHLIKTRGQQVTLRCSPKSGHDTVSWYQQALGQGPQFIFQYYEEEERQRGNFPDRFSGHQFPNYSSELNVNALLLGDSALYLCASTRVGAPEQYFGPGTRLTVT.

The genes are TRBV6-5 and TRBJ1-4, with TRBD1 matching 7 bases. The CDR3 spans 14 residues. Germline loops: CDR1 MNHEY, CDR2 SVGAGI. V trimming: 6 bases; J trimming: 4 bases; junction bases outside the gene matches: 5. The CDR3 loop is CASRETGSNEKLFF. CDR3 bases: TGTGCCAGCAGGGAGACAGGGAGTAATGAAAAACTGTTTTTT.

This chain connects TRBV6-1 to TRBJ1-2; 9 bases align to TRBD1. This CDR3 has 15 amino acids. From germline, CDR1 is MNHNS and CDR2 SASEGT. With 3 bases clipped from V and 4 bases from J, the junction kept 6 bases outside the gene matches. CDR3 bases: TGTGCCAGCAGTGATGCCACAGGGGGCGGCTATGGCTACACCTTC. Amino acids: CASSDATGGGYGYTF.

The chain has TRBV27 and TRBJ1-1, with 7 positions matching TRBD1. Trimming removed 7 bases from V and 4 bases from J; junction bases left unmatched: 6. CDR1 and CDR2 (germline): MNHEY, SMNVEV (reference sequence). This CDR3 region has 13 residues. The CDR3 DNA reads TGTGCCAGCAAATCCACAGGGGCCACTGAAGCTTTCTTT. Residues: CASKSTGATEAFF.

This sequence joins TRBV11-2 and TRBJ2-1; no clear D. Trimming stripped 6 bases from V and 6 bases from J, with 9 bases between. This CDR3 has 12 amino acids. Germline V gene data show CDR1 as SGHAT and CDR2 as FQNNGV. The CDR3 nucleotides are TGTGCCAGCAGTGAATCCGGCAATGAGCAGTTCTTC. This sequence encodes CASSESGNEQFF.

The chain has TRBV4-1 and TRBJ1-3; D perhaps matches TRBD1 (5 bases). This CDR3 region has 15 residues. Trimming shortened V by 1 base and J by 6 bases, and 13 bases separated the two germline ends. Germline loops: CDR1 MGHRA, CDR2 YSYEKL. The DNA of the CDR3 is TGCGCCAGCAGCCAAGGGCCCGGAGGGGTAAACACCATATATTTT. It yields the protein CASSQGPGGVNTIYF.

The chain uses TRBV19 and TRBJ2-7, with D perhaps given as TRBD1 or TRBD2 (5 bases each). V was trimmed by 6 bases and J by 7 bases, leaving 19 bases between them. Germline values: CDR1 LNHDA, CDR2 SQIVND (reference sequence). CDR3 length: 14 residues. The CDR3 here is CASSPGPPDLEQYF. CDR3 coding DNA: TGTGCCAGTAGCCCGGGACCCCCGGACTTGGAGCAGTACTTC.

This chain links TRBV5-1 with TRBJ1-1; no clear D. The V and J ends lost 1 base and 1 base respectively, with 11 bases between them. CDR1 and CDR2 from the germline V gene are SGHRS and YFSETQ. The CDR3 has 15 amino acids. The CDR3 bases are TGCGCCAGCAGCTTGCCGGCAATCAGGAACACTGAAGCTTTCTTT. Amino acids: CASSLPAIRNTEAFF.

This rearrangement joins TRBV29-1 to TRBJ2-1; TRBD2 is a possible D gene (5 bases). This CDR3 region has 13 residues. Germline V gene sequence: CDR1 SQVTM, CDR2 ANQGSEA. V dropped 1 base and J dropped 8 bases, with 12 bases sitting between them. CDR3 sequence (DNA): TGCAGCGTTGAAGCTAGCATTGTCCATGAGCAGTTCTTC. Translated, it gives CSVEASIVHEQFF.